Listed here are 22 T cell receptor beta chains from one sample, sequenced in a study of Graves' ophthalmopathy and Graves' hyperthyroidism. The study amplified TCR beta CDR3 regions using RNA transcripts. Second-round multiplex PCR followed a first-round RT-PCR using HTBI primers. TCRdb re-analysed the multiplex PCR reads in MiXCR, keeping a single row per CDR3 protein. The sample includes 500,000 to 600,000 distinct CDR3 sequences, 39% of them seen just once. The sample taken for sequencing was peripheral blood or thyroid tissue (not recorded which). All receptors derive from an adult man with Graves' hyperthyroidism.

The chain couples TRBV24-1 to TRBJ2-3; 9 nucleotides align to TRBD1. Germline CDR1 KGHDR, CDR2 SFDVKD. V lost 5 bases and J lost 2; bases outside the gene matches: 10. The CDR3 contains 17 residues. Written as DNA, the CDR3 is TGTGCCACCAGTGTCTCGCGACAGGGGGGCTACACAGATACGCAGTATTTT. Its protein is CATSVSRQGGYTDTQYF.

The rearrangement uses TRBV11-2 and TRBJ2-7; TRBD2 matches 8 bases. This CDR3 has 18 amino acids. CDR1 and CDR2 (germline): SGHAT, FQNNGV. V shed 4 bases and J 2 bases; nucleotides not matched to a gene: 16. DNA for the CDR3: TGTGCCAGCAGCTCAAGGGCTGTAGCGGGATTAACCCCCTACGAGCAGTACTTC. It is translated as CASSSRAVAGLTPYEQYF.

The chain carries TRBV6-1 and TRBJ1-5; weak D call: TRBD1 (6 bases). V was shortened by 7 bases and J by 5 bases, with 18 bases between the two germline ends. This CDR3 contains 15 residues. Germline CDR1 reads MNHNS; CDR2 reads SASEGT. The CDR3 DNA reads TGTGCCAGCACCTTGACGACAGGAGGGCATCAGCCCCAGCATTTT. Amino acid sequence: CASTLTTGGHQPQHF.

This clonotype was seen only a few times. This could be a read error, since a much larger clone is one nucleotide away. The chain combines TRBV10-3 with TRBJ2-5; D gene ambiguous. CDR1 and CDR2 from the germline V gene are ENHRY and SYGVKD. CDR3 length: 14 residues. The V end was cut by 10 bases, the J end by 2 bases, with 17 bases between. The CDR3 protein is CATPLASAQETQYF. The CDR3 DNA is TGTGCCACCCCCCTGGCCAGCGCGCAAGAGACCCAGTACTTC.

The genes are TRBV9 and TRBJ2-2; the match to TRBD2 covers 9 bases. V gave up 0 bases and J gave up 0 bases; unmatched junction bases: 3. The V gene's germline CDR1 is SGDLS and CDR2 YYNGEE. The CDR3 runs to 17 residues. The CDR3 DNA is TGTGCCAGCAGCGTAGCGTCTAGCGGGGCGAACACCGGGGAGCTGTTTTTT. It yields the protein CASSVASSGANTGELFF.

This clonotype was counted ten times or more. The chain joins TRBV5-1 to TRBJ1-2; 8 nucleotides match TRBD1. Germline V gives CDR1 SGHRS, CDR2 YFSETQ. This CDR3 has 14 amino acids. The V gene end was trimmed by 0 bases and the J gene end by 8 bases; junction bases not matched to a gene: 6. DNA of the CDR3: TGCGCCAGCAGCTTGGCAGGGGGCCAGAGAGGCTACACCTTC. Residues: CASSLAGGQRGYTF.

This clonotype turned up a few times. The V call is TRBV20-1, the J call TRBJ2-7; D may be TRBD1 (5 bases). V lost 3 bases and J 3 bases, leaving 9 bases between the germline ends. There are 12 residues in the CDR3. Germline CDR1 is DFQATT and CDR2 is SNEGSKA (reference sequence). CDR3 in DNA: TGCAGTGCTAGCGCTGACAGCTACGAGCAGTACTTC. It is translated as CSASADSYEQYF.

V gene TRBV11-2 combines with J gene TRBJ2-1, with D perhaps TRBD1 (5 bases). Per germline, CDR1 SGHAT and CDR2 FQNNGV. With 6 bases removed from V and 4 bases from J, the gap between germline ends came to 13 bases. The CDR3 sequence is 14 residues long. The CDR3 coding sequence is TGTGCCAGCAGTCGTAGATACAGGTACAATGAGCAGTTCTTC. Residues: CASSRRYRYNEQFF.

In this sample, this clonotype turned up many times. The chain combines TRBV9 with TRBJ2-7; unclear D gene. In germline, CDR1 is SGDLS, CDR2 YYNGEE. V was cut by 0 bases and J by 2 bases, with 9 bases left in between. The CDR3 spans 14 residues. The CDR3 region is CASSVDSSPYEQYF. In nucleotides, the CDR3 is TGTGCCAGCAGCGTAGATTCAAGCCCCTACGAGCAGTACTTC.

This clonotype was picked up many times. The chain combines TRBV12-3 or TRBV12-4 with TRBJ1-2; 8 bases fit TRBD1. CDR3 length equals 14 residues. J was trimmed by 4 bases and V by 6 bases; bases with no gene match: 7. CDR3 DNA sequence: TGTGCCAGCAGACAGGGGGTACTTGGCTATGGCTACACCTTC. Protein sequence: CASRQGVLGYGYTF.

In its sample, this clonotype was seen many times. Written as DNA, the CDR3 is TGTGCCATCAGTGAGCCGGGGGCAAGTCAGCCCCAGCATTTT. Its protein product is CAISEPGASQPQHF. This sequence joins TRBV10-3 and TRBJ1-5, with D perhaps matching TRBD1 (6 bases). Germline V gene sequence: CDR1 ENHRY, CDR2 SYGVKD. Deletions cut 2 bases from V and 6 bases from J, with 11 bases between. CDR3 length equals 14 residues.

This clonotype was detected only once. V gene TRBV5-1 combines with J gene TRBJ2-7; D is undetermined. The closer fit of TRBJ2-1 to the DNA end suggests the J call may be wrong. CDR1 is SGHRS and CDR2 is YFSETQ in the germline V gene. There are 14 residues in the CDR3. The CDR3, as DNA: TGCGCCAGCAGCTTGGGGTCAAGCTGGGATGAGCAGTTCTTC. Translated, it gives CASSLGSSWDEQFF.

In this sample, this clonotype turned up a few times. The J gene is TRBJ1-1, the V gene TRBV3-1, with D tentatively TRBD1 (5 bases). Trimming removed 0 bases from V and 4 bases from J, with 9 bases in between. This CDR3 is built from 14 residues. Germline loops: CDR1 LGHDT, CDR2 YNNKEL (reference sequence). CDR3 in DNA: TGTGCCAGCAGCCAAGATCGGGGGGTCACTGAAGCTTTCTTT. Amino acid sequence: CASSQDRGVTEAFF.

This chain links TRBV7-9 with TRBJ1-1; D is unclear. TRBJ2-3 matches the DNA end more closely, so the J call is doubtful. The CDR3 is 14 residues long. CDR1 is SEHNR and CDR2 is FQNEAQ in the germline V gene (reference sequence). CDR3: CASSQEATSVTQYF. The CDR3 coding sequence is TGTGCCAGCAGCCAAGAAGCGACCAGCGTTACGCAGTATTTT.

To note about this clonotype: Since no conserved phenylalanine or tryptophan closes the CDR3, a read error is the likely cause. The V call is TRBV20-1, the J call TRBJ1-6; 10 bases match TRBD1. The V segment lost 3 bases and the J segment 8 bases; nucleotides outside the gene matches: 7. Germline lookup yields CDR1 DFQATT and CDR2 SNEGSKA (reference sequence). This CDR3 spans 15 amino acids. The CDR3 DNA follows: TGCAGTGCTAGGACGCTCGGGACAGGGGATTCACCCCTCCACTCT. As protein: CSARTLGTGDSPLHS.

The CDR3 sequence: CASSLVAGMDEQFF. CDR3 DNA: TGCGCCAGCAGCTTGGTAGCGGGAATGGATGAGCAGTTCTTC. V is TRBV5-1 and J is TRBJ2-1; 8 nucleotides agree with TRBD2. Germline lookup yields CDR1 SGHRS and CDR2 YFSETQ. V shed 0 bases, J shed 8 bases, and the junction held 4 bases outside the gene matches. The CDR3 runs to 14 residues.

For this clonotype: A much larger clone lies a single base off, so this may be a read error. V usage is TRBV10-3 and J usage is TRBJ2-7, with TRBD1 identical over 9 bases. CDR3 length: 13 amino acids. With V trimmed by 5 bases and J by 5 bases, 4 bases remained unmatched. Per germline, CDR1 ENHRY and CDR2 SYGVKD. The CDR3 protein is CAISYRTGDEQYF. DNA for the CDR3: TGTGCCATCAGTTACAGGACAGGGGACGAGCAGTACTTC.

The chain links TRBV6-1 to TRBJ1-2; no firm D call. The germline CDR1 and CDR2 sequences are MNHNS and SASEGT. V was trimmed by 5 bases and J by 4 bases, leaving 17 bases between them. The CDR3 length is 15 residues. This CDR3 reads CASSFSPMSGYGYTF. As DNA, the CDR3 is TGTGCCAGCAGTTTCTCCCCTATGTCTGGCTATGGCTACACCTTC.

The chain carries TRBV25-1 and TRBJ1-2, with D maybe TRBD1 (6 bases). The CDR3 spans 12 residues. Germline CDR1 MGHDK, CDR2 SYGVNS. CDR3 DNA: TGTGCTACTACAGGGAGTGGGGATGGCTACACCTTC. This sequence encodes CATTGSGDGYTF.

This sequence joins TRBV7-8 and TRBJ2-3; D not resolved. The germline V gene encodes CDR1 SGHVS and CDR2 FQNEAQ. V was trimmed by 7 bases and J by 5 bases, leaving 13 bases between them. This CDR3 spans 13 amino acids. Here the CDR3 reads CASTLQARDTQYF. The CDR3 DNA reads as TGTGCCAGCACCCTACAAGCGAGAGATACGCAGTATTTT.

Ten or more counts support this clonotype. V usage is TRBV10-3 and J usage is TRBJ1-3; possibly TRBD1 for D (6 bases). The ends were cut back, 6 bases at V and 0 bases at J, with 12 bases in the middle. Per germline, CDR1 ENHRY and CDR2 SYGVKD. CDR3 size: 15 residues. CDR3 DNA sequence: TGTGCCATCAGCACAGGGCAAGCCTCTGGAAACACCATATATTTT. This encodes CAISTGQASGNTIYF.

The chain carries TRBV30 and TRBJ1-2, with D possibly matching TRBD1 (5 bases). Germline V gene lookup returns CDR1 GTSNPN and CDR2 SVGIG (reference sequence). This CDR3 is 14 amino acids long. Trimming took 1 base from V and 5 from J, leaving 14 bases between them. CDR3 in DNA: TGTGCCTGGAGTGCGCAGGGCCGACTGTATGGCTACACCTTC. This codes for CAWSAQGRLYGYTF.